This record concerns one T cell receptor (beta chain) sequence. Here immunoSEQ multiplex PCR was the method, and the copy in TCRdb shows in-frame clones only, minus some. Of some 88,000 clones detected, about nine tenths appear once; the ten largest clones hold roughly 2%. V was clipped by 4 bases and J by 2 bases; unmatched bases: 5. The germline V gene has CDR1 SGHRS and CDR2 YFSETQ. The CDR3 loop spans 15 amino acids. These data originate in a study of blood T cell repertoires in COVID-19. Study-level background: In each case, the material was cDNA or gDNA derived from T cells, B-cell-depleted T cells, or PBMCs.

This sequence was found in a human donor with active COVID-19. The donor label of this sample is uncertain. The sample consisted of peripheral blood. The gene calls are TRBV5-1 and TRBJ2-1; TRBD1 aligns across 8 bases. Here the CDR3 reads CASSPVDRAYNEQFF. The CDR3 nucleotides are TGCGCCAGCAGCCCGGTGGACAGGGCCTACAATGAGCAGTTCTTC. Full variable domain (remainder filled in from reference TRBV5-1 and TRBJ2-1): KAGVTQTPRYLIKTRGQQVTLSCSPISGHRSVSWYQQTPGQGLQFLFEYFSETQRNKGNFPGRFSGRQFSNSRSEMNVSTLELGDSALYLCASSPVDRAYNEQFFGPGTRLTVL.